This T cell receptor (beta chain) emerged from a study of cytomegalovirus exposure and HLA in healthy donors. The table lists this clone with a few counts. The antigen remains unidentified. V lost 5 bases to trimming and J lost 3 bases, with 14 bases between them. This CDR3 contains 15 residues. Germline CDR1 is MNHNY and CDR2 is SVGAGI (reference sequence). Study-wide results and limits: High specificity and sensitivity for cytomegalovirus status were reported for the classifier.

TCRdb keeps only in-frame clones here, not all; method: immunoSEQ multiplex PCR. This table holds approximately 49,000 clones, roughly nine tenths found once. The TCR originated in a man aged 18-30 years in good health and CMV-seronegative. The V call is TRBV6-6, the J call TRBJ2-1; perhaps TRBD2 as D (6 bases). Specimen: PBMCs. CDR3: CASSTQTRLYNEQFF. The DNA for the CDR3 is TGTGCCAGCAGTACCCAGACTAGACTCTACAATGAGCAGTTCTTC.